The 9 T cell receptor beta chains given below trace back to one sample, sequenced in a study of Graves' ophthalmopathy and Graves' hyperthyroidism. Transcripts of RNA were the source for amplifying TCR beta CDR3 regions. Second-round multiplex PCR followed a first-round RT-PCR using HTBI primers. TCRdb ran MiXCR on the multiplex PCR reads and lists one entry per CDR3 protein. The profile shows about 380,000 distinct CDR3 sequences, about 16% of them singletons. Sequences were obtained from peripheral blood. The receptors come from a woman aged 18-29 years with stable Graves' hyperthyroidism.

This chain uses TRBV4-1 with TRBJ1-1; D gene uncertain. The V gene lost 5 bases and the J gene lost 6 bases, with 22 bases spanning the gap. Germline lookup yields CDR1 MGHRA and CDR2 YSYEKL. This CDR3 is 16 amino acids long. The CDR3 nucleotides are TGCGCCAGCAGCTCCCTCCCCCATTTGGTCCAGGCTGAAGCTTTCTTT. Its translation: CASSSLPHLVQAEAFF.

This clonotype came up many times. The V gene is TRBV20-1, the J gene TRBJ1-1; D possibly corresponds to TRBD1 (6 bases). The CDR3 consists of 14 residues. The V gene's germline CDR1 is DFQATT and CDR2 SNEGSKA (reference sequence). Trimming left V 1 base short and J 0 bases short, with 9 bases between. The CDR3 loop reads CSARGDNMNTEAFF. The CDR3 coding sequence is TGCAGTGCTAGAGGGGACAACATGAACACTGAAGCTTTCTTT.

As DNA, the CDR3 is TGCAGCGTTGGTTCACTCTATGGCTACACCTTC. Protein: CSVGSLYGYTF. The J gene is TRBJ1-2, the V gene TRBV29-1; D not resolved. Germline-derived CDR1 and CDR2 are SQVTM and ANQGSEA. Between the trimmed V and J ends, which lost 4 bases and 4 bases, there was a span of 7 bases. The CDR3 runs to 11 residues. The full variable domain, its missing parts supplied by reference TRBV29-1 and TRBJ1-2, is SAVISQKPSRDICQRGTSLTIQCQVDSQVTMMFWYRQQPGQSLTLIATANQGSEATYESGFVIDKFPISRPNLTFSTLTVSNMSPEDSSIYLCSVGSLYGYTFGSGTRLTVV.

This sequence joins TRBV12-3 or TRBV12-4 and TRBJ2-5, with 7 bases matching TRBD1. V lost 5 bases to trimming and J lost 4 bases; unmatched junction nucleotides: 10. The CDR3 contains 15 residues. The CDR3 DNA follows: TGTGCCAGCAGTGATAACAGGGGTTATGGAGAGACCCAGTACTTC. It yields the protein CASSDNRGYGETQYF.

The table lists this clonotype with many counts. The chain uses TRBV11-2 and TRBJ1-1, with no clear D. V was shortened by 5 bases and J by 0 bases, with 7 bases between the two germline ends. The CDR3 is 13 residues long. Germline assignment: CDR1 SGHAT and CDR2 FQNNGV. In nucleotides, the CDR3 is TGTGCCAGCAGCAGGGTCATGAACACTGAAGCTTTCTTT. This codes for CASSRVMNTEAFF.

CDR3 nucleotides: TGTGCCAGCACCAGGGAGGGGGAGACCCAGTACTTC. This sequence encodes CASTREGETQYF. The chain combines TRBV12-3 or TRBV12-4 with TRBJ2-5; TRBD2 matches at 7 bases. J lost 5 bases, V lost 7 bases, and 4 bases had no gene match. This CDR3 is 12 amino acids long.

This rearrangement joins TRBV11-2 to TRBJ1-6; TRBD1 matches 9 bases. V gave up 1 base and J gave up 10 bases; unmatched junction bases: 5. The CDR3 sequence is 15 residues long. From germline, CDR1 is SGHAT and CDR2 FQNNGV. DNA of the CDR3: TGTGCCAGCAGCTTAGGGACAGGGGTCGCATCACCCCTCCACTTT. It translates to CASSLGTGVASPLHF.

Comment on this clonotype: A much larger clone sits a single nucleotide away, making a read error possible. The V gene is TRBV9, the J gene TRBJ2-5; D may correspond to TRBD1 or TRBD2 (5 bases each). This CDR3 has 15 residues. Looked up from germline, CDR1 is SGDLS and CDR2 is YYNGEE. The CDR3 bases are TGTGTCAGCAGCCTCACTGGGGGAGTAACGGAGACCCAGTACTTC. This codes for CVSSLTGGVTETQYF.

This clonotype was recorded at least ten times. V and J are TRBV12-3 or TRBV12-4 and TRBJ2-5; D is perhaps TRBD2 (5 bases). V lost 8 bases to trimming and J lost 5 bases, with 12 bases between them. This CDR3 comprises 12 residues. This chain's CDR3 is CASQGGVETQYF. The CDR3, as DNA: TGTGCCAGCCAAGGAGGCGTGGAGACCCAGTACTTC.